These 8 T cell receptor beta chains were all obtained from the same sample, sequenced in a study of control samples from healthy donors and cancer patients. Sequencing used immunoSEQ multiplex PCR; TCRdb keeps in-frame clones, though not all of them. The profile shows some 74,000 clones, 94% of them singletons. The sequencing input was blood. The source of these receptors is a woman aged 30 to 39 in good health.

The rearrangement uses TRBV19 and TRBJ2-4, with 12 bases fitting TRBD1. CDR3 length: 15 residues. V trimming: 3 bases; J trimming: 9 bases; junction bases outside the gene matches: 6. CDR1 LNHDA and CDR2 SQIVND come from the germline V gene (reference sequence). The CDR3 DNA reads TGTGCCAGTAGTATGTGGGACAGGGGGCGTGGCATTCAGTACTTC. Its protein is CASSMWDRGRGIQYF. The full variable domain, its missing parts supplied by reference TRBV19 and TRBJ2-4, is DGGITQSPKYLFRKEGQNVTLSCEQNLNHDAMYWYRQDPGQGLRLIYYSQIVNDFQKGDIAEGYSVSREKKESFPLTVTSAQKNPTAFYLCASSMWDRGRGIQYFGAGTRLSVL.

The rearrangement joins TRBV5-1 to TRBJ2-2; D may match TRBD1 or TRBD2 (5 bases each). Per the germline V gene, CDR1 is SGHRS and CDR2 is YFSETQ. With 4 bases removed from V and 5 bases from J, the gap between germline ends came to 12 bases. The CDR3 runs 14 residues. The CDR3 protein is CASSPRDVTGELFF. The DNA for the CDR3 is TGCGCCAGCAGCCCGAGGGACGTGACCGGGGAGCTGTTTTTT. The entire variable domain, with the rest obtained from reference TRBV5-1 and TRBJ2-2, is as follows: KAGVTQTPRYLIKTRGQQVTLSCSPISGHRSVSWYQQTPGQGLQFLFEYFSETQRNKGNFPGRFSGRQFSNSRSEMNVSTLELGDSALYLCASSPRDVTGELFFGEGSRLTVL.

This chain joins TRBV6-5 and TRBJ1-2; D possibly corresponds to TRBD1 (6 bases). The V gene's germline CDR1 is MNHEY and CDR2 SVGAGI. The CDR3 spans 15 residues. Trimming shortened V by 6 bases and J by 2 bases, and 16 bases separated the two germline ends. CDR3 loop: CASSPRAGTNYGYTF. The CDR3 region has the DNA TGTGCCAGCAGCCCCCGGGCAGGGACAAACTATGGCTACACCTTC.

The chain links TRBV3-1 (or the pseudogene TRBV3-2) to TRBJ1-3; D is ambiguous. The germline gives CDR1 LGHDT, CDR2 YNNKEL (reference sequence). This CDR3 contains 16 residues. Trimming shortened V by 1 base and J by 0 bases, and 10 bases separated the two germline ends. CDR3 amino acids: CASSQVRLSSGNTIYF. The CDR3 DNA sequence: TGTGCCAGCAGCCAAGTTCGACTGAGCTCTGGAAACACCATATATTTT.

The chain uses TRBV5-1 and TRBJ2-6; D gene uncertain. The germline V and J ends were trimmed by 2 bases and 0 bases, with 6 bases remaining between them. The CDR3 has 15 residues. Germline CDR1 SGHRS, CDR2 YFSETQ. The CDR3 is CASSFQSSGANVLTF. The CDR3 bases are TGCGCCAGCAGCTTCCAAAGCTCTGGGGCCAACGTCCTGACTTTC.

The chain is built from TRBV5-1 and TRBJ1-4; 7 bases map to TRBD1. V trimming: 5 bases; J trimming: 4 bases; junction bases outside the gene matches: 8. This CDR3 has 15 residues. Looked up from germline, CDR1 is SGHRS and CDR2 is YFSETQ. The CDR3 DNA reads TGCGCCAGCAGAAAGGTCGGGACAGATAATGAAAAACTGTTTTTT. Translation gives CASRKVGTDNEKLFF.

This rearrangement joins TRBV5-6 to TRBJ2-1, with D possibly being TRBD1 (6 bases). The germline gives CDR1 SGHDT, CDR2 YYEEEE. There are 14 residues in the CDR3. Trimming removed 6 bases at V and 7 bases at J, with 17 bases between. CDR3 DNA: TGTGCCAGCATACCACAGGGCCGCGGGAATGAGCAGTTCTTC. Amino acid sequence: CASIPQGRGNEQFF.

The V and J genes are TRBV7-9 and TRBJ1-4, with D possibly being TRBD1 (6 bases). This CDR3 is 15 amino acids long. V lost 5 bases and J 7 bases, leaving 17 bases between the germline ends. Per germline, CDR1 SEHNR and CDR2 FQNEAQ (reference sequence). The CDR3 spells CASSSTGSGREKLFF. The CDR3 DNA reads TGTGCCAGCAGCAGTACAGGGTCAGGTCGTGAAAAACTGTTTTTT. Full variable domain (remainder filled in from reference TRBV7-9 and TRBJ1-4): DTGVSQNPRHKITKRGQNVTFRCDPISEHNRLYWYRQTLGQGPEFLTYFQNEAQLEKSRLLSDRFSAERPKGSFSTLEIQRTEQGDSAMYLCASSSTGSGREKLFFGSGTQLSVL.